This T cell receptor beta chain was captured in a study of T cell responses to AZD1222 COVID-19 vaccine. Across the study: The analysis combined second doses at about 4 or about 12 weeks.

Overall study results and limits: Nearly half of spike-specific TCRs reportedly target unmutated variant regions. Recipients of two AZD1222 doses showed rising Spike-specific TCR breadth and depth.

The protocol was immunoSEQ multiplex PCR, while the TCRdb copy is restricted to in-frame clones and leaves out a portion. Seen here are fewer than 250,000 clones, 80% to 95% observed once, and the top ten hold about 1.2%. The CDR3 length is 14 residues. Trimming stripped 7 bases from V and 1 base from J, with 13 bases between. Germline loops: CDR1 SGHVS, CDR2 FNYEAQ. On this clone itself: What it recognizes is unknown.

This chain links TRBV7-6 with TRBJ1-1; TRBD1 is a possible D gene (6 bases). Specimen: peripheral blood, collected on day 0 of AZD1222 vaccination. This sequence was found in an adult in good health. In nucleotides, the CDR3 is TGTGCCAGCACCGCAGACAGGCCGAACACTGAAGCTTTCTTT. Residues: CASTADRPNTEAFF.